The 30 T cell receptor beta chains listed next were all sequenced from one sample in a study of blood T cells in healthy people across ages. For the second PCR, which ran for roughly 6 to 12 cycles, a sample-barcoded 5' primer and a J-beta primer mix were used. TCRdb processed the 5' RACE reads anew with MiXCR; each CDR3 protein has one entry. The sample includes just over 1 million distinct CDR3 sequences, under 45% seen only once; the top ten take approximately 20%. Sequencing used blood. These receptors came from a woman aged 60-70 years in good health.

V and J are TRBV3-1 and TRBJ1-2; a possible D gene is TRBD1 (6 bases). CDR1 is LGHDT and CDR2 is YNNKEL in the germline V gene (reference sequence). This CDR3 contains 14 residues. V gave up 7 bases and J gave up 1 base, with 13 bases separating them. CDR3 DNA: TGTGCCAGCAACCGCCGACAGGATAACTATGGCTACACCTTC. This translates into CASNRRQDNYGYTF. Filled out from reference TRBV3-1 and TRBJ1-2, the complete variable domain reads DTAVSQTPKYLVTQMGNDKSIKCEQNLGHDTMYWYKQDSKKFLKIMFSYNNKELIINETVPNRFSPKSPDKAHLNLHINSLELGDSAVYFCASNRRQDNYGYTFGSGTRLTVV.

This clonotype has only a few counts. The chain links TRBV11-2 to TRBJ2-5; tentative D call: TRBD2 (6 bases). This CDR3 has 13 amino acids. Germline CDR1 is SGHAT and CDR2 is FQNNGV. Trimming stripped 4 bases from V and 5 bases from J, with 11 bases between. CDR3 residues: CASSSRRAETQYF. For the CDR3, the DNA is TGTGCCAGCAGCTCGCGGAGGGCTGAGACCCAGTACTTC.

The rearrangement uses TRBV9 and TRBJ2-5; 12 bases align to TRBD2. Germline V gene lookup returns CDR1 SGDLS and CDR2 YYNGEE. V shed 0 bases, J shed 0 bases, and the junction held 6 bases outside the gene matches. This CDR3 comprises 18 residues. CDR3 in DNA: TGTGCCAGCAGCGTAGGGCTAGCGGGAGGGGCATACCAAGAGACCCAGTACTTC. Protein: CASSVGLAGGAYQETQYF.

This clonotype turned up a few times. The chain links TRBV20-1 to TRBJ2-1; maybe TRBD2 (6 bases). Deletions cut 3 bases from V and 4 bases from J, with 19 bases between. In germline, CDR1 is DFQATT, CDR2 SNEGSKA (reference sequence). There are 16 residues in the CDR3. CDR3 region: CSARTSLSIYYNEQFF. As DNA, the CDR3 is TGCAGTGCTAGGACTAGTCTGTCCATATATTACAATGAGCAGTTCTTC.

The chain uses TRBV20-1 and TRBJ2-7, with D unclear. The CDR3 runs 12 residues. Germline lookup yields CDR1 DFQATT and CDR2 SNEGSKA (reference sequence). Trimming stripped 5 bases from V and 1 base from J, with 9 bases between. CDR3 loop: CSAQDRSYEQYF. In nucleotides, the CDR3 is TGCAGTGCTCAGGACCGATCCTACGAGCAGTACTTC.

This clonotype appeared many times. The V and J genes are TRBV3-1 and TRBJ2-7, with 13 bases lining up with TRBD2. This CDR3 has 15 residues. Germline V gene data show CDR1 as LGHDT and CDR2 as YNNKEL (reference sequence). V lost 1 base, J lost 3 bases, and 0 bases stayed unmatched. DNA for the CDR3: TGTGCCAGCAGCCAAGGACTAGCGGGAGGCTACGAGCAGTACTTC. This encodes CASSQGLAGGYEQYF.

In DNA, the CDR3 is TGTGCCACCAGTCGAGGGACTAGCGCTACCTGCGAGCAGTACTTC. Protein sequence: CATSRGTSATCEQYF. The chain couples TRBV15 to TRBJ2-5; 10 bases match TRBD2. The J call may be wrong; the DNA end is better matched by TRBJ2-7. The CDR3 extends over 15 amino acids. Germline CDR1 reads LNHNV; CDR2 reads YYDKDF (reference sequence).

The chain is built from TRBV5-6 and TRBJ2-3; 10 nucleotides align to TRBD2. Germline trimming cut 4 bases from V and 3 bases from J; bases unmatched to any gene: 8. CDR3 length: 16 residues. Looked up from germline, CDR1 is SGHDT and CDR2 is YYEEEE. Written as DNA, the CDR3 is TGTGCCAGCAGCCCGCTAGCGGGAGTCGAAACAGATACGCAGTATTTT. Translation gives CASSPLAGVETDTQYF.

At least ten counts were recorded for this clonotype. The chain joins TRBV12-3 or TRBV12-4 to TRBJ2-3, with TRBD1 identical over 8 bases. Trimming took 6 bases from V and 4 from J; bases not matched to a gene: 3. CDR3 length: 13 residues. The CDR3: CASRSTGADTQYF. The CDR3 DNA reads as TGTGCCAGCAGGTCGACAGGGGCAGATACGCAGTATTTT.

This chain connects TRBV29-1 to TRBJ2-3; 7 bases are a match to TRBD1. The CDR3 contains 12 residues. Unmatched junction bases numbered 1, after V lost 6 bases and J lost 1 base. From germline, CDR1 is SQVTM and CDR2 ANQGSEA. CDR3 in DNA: TGCAGCGTCGACAGGGGCACAGATACGCAGTATTTT. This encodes CSVDRGTDTQYF.

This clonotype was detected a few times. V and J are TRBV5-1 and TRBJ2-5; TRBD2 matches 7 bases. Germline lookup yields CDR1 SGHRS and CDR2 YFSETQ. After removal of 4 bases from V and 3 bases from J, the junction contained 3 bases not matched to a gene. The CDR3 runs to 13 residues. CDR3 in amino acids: CASSQSGKETQYF. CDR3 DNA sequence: TGCGCCAGCAGCCAAAGCGGGAAAGAGACCCAGTACTTC.

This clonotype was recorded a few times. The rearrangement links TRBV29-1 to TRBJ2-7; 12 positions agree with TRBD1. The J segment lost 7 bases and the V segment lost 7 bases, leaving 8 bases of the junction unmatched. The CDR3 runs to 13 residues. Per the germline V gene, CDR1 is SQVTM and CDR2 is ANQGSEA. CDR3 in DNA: TGCAGCGGGGGACAGGGGGCGCTTAGTGAGCAGTACTTC. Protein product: CSGGQGALSEQYF.

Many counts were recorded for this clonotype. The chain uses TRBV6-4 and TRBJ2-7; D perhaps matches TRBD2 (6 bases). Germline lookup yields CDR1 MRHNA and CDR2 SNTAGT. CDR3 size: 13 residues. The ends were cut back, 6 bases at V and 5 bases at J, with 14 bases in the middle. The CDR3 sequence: CASSPGAGNEQYF. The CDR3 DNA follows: TGTGCCAGCAGCCCGGGAGCGGGCAACGAGCAGTACTTC.

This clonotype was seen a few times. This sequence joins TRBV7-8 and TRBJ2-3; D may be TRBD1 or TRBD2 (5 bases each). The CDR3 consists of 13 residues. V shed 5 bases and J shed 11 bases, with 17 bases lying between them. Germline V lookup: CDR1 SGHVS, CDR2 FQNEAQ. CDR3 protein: CASSRGRDAEQYF. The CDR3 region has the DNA TGTGCCAGCAGCCGGGGCCGGGACGCGGAGCAGTATTTT.

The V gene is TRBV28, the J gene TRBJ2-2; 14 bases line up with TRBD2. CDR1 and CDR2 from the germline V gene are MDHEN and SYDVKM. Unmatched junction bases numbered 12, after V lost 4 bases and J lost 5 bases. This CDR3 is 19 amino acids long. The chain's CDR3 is CASSSTRLAGGRVTGELFF. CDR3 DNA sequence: TGTGCCAGCAGTTCAACCAGACTAGCGGGAGGGCGTGTTACCGGGGAGCTGTTTTTT. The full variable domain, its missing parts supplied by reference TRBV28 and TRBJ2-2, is DVKVTQSSRYLVKRTGEKVFLECVQDMDHENMFWYRQDPGLGLRLIYFSYDVKMKEKGDIPEGYSVSREKKERFSLILESASTNQTSMYLCASSSTRLAGGRVTGELFFGEGSRLTVL.

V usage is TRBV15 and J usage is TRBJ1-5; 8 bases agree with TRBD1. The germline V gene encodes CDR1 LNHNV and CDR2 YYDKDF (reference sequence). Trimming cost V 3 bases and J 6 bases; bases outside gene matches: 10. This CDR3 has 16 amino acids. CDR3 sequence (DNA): TGTGCCACCAGCAGTTTGGGACAGGCGATAAGTCAGCCCCAGCATTTT. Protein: CATSSLGQAISQPQHF.

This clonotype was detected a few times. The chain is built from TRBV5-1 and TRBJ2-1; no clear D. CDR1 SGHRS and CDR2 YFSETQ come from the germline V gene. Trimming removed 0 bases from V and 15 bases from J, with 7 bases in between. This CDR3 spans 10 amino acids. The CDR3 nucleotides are TGCGCCAGCAGCTTGGGTCCAGGGTTCTTC. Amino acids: CASSLGPGFF. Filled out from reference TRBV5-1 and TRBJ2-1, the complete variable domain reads KAGVTQTPRYLIKTRGQQVTLSCSPISGHRSVSWYQQTPGQGLQFLFEYFSETQRNKGNFPGRFSGRQFSNSRSEMNVSTLELGDSALYLCASSLGPGFFGPGTRLTVL.

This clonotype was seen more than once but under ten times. The CDR3 loop reads CATSDSGRRTDTQYF. The CDR3 DNA reads as TGTGCCACCAGTGATTCCGGGAGGAGGACAGATACGCAGTATTTT. The chain links TRBV24-1 to TRBJ2-3; 7 bases align to TRBD2. CDR1 is KGHDR and CDR2 is SFDVKD in the germline V gene. Losses at the gene ends were 2 bases for V and 3 bases for J; bases not matched to a gene: 4. CDR3 length: 15 amino acids.

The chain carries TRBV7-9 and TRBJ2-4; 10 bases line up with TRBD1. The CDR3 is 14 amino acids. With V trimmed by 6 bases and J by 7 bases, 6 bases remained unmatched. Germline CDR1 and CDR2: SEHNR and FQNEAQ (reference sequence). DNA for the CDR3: TGTGCCAGCAGGCGGCCGGGACAGGGGAACATTCAGTACTTC. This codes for CASRRPGQGNIQYF.

The CDR3: CASSVRDSYPDTQYF. The CDR3 nucleotides are TGTGCCAGCAGCGTCCGGGACTCATACCCAGATACGCAGTATTTT. The chain employs TRBV9 and TRBJ2-3; D is possibly TRBD2 (6 bases). The germline V gene encodes CDR1 SGDLS and CDR2 YYNGEE. This CDR3 comprises 15 residues. The V and J ends lost 2 bases and 4 bases respectively, with 14 bases between them.

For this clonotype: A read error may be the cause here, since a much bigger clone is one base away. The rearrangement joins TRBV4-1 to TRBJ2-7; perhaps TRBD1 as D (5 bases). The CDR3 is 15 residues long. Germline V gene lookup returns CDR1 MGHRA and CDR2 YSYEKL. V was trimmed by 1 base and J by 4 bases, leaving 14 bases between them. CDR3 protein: CASSQAAGNRYEQYF. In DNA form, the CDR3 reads TGCGCCAGCAGCCAAGCGGCAGGGAACAGATACGAGCAGTACTTC.

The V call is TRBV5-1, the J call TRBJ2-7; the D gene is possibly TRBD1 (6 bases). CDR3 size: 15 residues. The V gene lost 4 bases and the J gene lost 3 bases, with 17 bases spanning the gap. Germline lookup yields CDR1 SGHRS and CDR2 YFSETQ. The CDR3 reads CASSMTQGFRYEQYF. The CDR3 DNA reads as TGCGCCAGCAGCATGACACAGGGTTTCCGCTACGAGCAGTACTTC.

CDR3 DNA sequence: TGCAGTGCCCGCGGACTAGCGGATTACTACAATGAGCAGTACTTC. As protein: CSARGLADYYNEQYF. The chain combines TRBV20-1 with TRBJ2-5; TRBD2 matches 10 bases. Germline trimming cut 6 bases from V and 11 bases from J; bases unmatched to any gene: 18. CDR1 is DFQATT, CDR2 SNEGSKA, per germline (reference sequence). This CDR3 has 15 residues.

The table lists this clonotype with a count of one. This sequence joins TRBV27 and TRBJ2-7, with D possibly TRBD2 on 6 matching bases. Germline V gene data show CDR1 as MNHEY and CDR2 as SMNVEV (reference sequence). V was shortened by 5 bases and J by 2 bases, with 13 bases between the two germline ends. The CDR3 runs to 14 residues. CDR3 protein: CASSVPAGPYEQYF. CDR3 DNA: TGTGCCAGCAGTGTACCGGCGGGGCCCTACGAGCAGTACTTC.

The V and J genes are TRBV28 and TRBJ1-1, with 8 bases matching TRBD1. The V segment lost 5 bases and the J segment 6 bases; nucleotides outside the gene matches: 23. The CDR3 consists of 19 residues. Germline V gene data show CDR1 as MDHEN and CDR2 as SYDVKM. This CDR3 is CASSPRTGKRVGFRAEAFF. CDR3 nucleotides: TGTGCCAGCAGTCCTCGGACAGGGAAGAGGGTTGGGTTTAGGGCTGAAGCTTTCTTT.

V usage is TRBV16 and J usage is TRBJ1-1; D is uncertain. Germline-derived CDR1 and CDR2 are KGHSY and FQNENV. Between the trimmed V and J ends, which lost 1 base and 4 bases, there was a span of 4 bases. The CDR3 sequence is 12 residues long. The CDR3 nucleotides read TGTGCCAGCAGCCAATTCCCCACTGAAGCTTTCTTT. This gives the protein CASSQFPTEAFF. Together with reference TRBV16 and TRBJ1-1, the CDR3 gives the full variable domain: GEEVAQTPKHLVRGEGQKAKLYCAPIKGHSYVFWYQQVLKNEFKFLISFQNENVFDETGMPKERFSAKCLPNSPCSLEIQATKLEDSAVYFCASSQFPTEAFFGQGTRLTVV.

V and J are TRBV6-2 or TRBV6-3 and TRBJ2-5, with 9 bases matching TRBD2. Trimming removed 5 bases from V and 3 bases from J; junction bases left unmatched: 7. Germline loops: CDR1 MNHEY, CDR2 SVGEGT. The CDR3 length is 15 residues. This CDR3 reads CASSLRGRAEETQYF. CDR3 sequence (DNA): TGTGCCAGCAGTCTCCGCGGGAGGGCCGAAGAGACCCAGTACTTC.

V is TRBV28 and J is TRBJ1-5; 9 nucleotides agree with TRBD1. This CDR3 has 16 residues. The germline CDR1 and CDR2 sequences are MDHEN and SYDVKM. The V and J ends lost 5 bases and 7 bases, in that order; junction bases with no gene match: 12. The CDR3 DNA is TGTGCCAGCAGTCGGACACAGGGGGCGCATCACCAGCCCCAGCATTTT. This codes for CASSRTQGAHHQPQHF.

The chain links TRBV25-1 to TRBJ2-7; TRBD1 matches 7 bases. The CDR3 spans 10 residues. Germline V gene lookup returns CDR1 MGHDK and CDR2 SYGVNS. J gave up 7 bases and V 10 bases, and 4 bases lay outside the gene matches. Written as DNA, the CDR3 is TGTGCCACCGAGACAGGGGAGCAGTACTTC. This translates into CATETGEQYF.

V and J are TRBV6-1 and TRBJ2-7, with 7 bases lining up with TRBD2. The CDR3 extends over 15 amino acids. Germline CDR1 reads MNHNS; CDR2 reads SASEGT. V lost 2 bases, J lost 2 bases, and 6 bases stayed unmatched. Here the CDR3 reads CASSEPSGTPYEQYF. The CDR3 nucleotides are TGTGCCAGCAGTGAACCTAGCGGCACTCCCTACGAGCAGTACTTC.